The 5 T cell receptor beta chains below were found in one sample sequenced in a study of control samples from healthy donors and cancer patients. Sequenced by immunoSEQ multiplex PCR; TCRdb stores in-frame clones only, minus some. This sample has 80,000 to 100,000 clones, with 80% to 95% found just once. Sequencing was performed on blood. The receptors stem from a human donor in good health. The donor label of this sample is uncertain.

The chain has TRBV27 and TRBJ1-1; 10 bases fit TRBD1. V gave up 5 bases and J gave up 4 bases; unmatched junction bases: 13. The CDR3 is made up of 17 amino acids. Germline CDR1 is MNHEY and CDR2 is SMNVEV (reference sequence). In DNA, the CDR3 is TGTGCCAGCAGTCCGCGGACAGGGGGATTGTTCTCCACTGAAGCTTTCTTT. Residues: CASSPRTGGLFSTEAFF.

This clone is a singleton in its sample. This chain uses TRBV27 with TRBJ1-2, with D hard to call. The CDR3 is 12 residues long. Deletions cut 10 bases from V and 6 bases from J, with 15 bases between. Germline assignment: CDR1 MNHEY and CDR2 SMNVEV (reference sequence). Written as DNA, the CDR3 is TGTGCCACACTGGAGGGTTTGGATGGCTACACCTTC. It translates to CATLEGLDGYTF.

The DNA for the CDR3 is TGTGCCAGCAGTTTCCGACAGGGAGAGACCCAGTACTTC. This codes for CASSFRQGETQYF. The chain links TRBV12-3 or TRBV12-4 to TRBJ2-5, with 7 bases aligning to TRBD1. Trimming at V came to 3 bases and at J to 4 bases, leaving 2 bases not matched to a gene. This CDR3 has 13 residues.

This clone came up once. V gene TRBV27 combines with J gene TRBJ1-1; D is perhaps TRBD1 (6 bases). There are 14 residues in the CDR3. Trimming shortened V by 8 bases and J by 4 bases, and 17 bases separated the two germline ends. CDR1 and CDR2 (germline): MNHEY, SMNVEV (reference sequence). The DNA of the CDR3 is TGTGCCAGCCCCCACAGGAAGGGGGGCACTGAAGCTTTCTTT. Amino acid sequence: CASPHRKGGTEAFF.

The gene calls are TRBV11-2 and TRBJ2-5; 8 bases agree with TRBD1. Germline V gene sequence: CDR1 SGHAT, CDR2 FQNNGV. CDR3 length equals 16 residues. V gave up 7 bases and J gave up 2 bases; unmatched junction bases: 12. The CDR3 is CASTHGQGGGQETQYF. In DNA form, the CDR3 reads TGTGCCAGCACCCATGGACAGGGAGGAGGTCAAGAGACCCAGTACTTC. Together with reference TRBV11-2 and TRBJ2-5, the CDR3 gives the full variable domain: EAGVAQSPRYKIIEKRQSVAFWCNPISGHATLYWYQQILGQGPKLLIQFQNNGVVDDSQLPKDRFSAERLKGVDSTLKIQPAKLEDSAVYLCASTHGQGGGQETQYFGPGTRLLVL.